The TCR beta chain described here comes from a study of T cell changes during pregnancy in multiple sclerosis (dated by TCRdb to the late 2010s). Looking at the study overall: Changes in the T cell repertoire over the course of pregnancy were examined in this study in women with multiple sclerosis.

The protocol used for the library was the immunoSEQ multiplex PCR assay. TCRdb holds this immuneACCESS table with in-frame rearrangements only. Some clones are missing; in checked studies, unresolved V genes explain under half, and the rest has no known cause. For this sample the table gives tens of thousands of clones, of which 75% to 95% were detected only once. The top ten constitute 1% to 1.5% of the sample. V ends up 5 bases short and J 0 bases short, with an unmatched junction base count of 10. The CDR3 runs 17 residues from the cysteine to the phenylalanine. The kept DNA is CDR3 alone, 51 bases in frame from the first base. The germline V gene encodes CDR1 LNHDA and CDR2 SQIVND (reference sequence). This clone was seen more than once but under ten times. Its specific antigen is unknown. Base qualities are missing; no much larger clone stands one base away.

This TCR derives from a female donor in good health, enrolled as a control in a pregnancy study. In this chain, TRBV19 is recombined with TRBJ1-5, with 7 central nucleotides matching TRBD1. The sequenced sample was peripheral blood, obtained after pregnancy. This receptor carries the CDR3 CASSSRGPLYSNQPQHF. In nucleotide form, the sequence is TGTGCCAGTAGTTCGAGGGGGCCTCTATATAGCAATCAGCCCCAGCATTTT.